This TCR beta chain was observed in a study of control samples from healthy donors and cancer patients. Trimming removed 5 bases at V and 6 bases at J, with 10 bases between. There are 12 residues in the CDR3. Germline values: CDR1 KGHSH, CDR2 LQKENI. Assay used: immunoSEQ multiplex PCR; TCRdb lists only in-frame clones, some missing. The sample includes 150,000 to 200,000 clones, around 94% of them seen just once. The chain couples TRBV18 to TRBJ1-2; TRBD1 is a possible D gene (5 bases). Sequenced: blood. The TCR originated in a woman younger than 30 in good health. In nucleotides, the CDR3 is TGTGCCAGCTCATTTGAAGGGGATGGCTACACCTTC. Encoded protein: CASSFEGDGYTF. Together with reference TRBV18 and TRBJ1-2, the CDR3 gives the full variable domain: NAGVMQNPRHLVRRRGQEARLRCSPMKGHSHVYWYRQLPEEGLKFMVYLQKENIIDESGMPKERFSAEFPKEGPSILRIQQVVRGDSAAYFCASSFEGDGYTFGSGTRLTVV.